The rows below give T cell receptor beta chains drawn from one sample of a study of cytotoxic CD8 clonotypes in ibrutinib-treated CLL. Generated by immunoSEQ multiplex PCR, the TCRdb table keeps only in-frame clones and is missing some. The repertoire holds 35,000 to 55,000 clones, with about two thirds as singletons. The sequenced sample was PBMCs, obtained after 12 months of ibrutinib treatment. These receptors were collected from a human donor with chronic lymphocytic leukemia. Both conserved end residues are part of each CDR3. A D gene is named only where the DNA matches it firmly. Only part of the rows carry a size: once, few, many, or a class if the clone is expanded.

>TRBJ2-2|few|TRBV7-3|TRBD1
CASSFAPTGEWRELFF
TGTGCCAGCAGCTTTGCCCCAACAGGGGAATGGCGGGAGCTGTTTTTT
>TRBJ2-3|.|TRBV4-2|TRBD1
CAVSRDRVADTQYF
TGTGCCGTCTCCCGGGACAGGGTGGCAGATACGCAGTATTTT
>TRBJ1-2|.|TRBV15|TRBD1
CATSRDPGGDGYTF
TGTGCCACCAGCAGAGATCCAGGGGGAGATGGCTACACCTTC
>TRBJ1-6|.|TRBV5-4|.
CASSLATGFHSPLHF
TGTGCCAGCAGCTTGGCTACAGGGTTCCATTCACCCCTCCACTTT
>TRBJ2-1|few|TRBV4-1|.
CASSQPLLRGTYNEQFF
TGCGCCAGCAGCCAGCCCCTCCTCAGGGGTACCTACAATGAGCAGTTCTTC
>TRBJ1-5|few|TRBV6-5|.
CASGTSWVSQPQHF
TGTGCCAGCGGGACGTCTTGGGTATCGCAGCCCCAGCATTTT
>TRBJ2-2|.|TRBV10-3|TRBD1
CATPRQGARTRANTGELFF
TGTGCCACCCCGAGACAGGGCGCACGAACGCGAGCGAACACCGGGGAGCTGTTTTTT
>TRBJ2-2|.|TRBV4-1|TRBD1
CASSHQGGAGGTGELFF
TGCGCCAGCAGCCACCAAGGGGGCGCCGGTGGCACCGGGGAGCTGTTTTTT
>TRBJ2-1|.|TRBV7-2|TRBD2
CASSFYRAGGIEQFF
TGTGCCAGCAGCTTCTATAGGGCGGGGGGAATTGAGCAGTTCTTC
>TRBJ2-2|.|TRBV30|.
CAWSVFLADGELFF
TGTGCCTGGAGTGTCTTCTTGGCGGACGGGGAGCTGTTTTTT
>TRBJ2-5|.|TRBV6-5|TRBD1
CASSYDQGAQETQYF
TGTGCCAGCAGTTATGATCAGGGGGCACAAGAGACCCAGTACTTC
>TRBJ2-7|.|TRBV20-1|.
CSAREGHEQYF
TGCAGTGCTAGAGAAGGCCACGAGCAGTACTTC
>TRBJ1-5|.|TRBV19|.
CASTPVGVRVVQPQHF
TGTGCCAGTACCCCAGTGGGGGTTCGCGTGGTCCAGCCCCAGCATTTT
>TRBJ2-1|.|TRBV5-1|TRBD1
CASSLGQGSSYNEQFF
TGCGCCAGCAGCTTAGGACAGGGGAGCTCCTACAATGAGCAGTTCTTC
>TRBJ1-1|.|TRBV4-2|.
CASSQDGGTATEAFF
TGTGCCAGCAGCCAAGATGGGGGCACGGCCACTGAAGCTTTCTTT
>TRBJ1-4|.|TRBV5-8|.
CASSSLETNEKLFF
TGTGCCAGCAGCTCCCTGGAAACTAATGAAAAACTGTTTTTT
>TRBJ1-5|few|TRBV2|TRBD1
CASSLDRGDQPQHF
TGTGCCAGCAGCCTCGACAGGGGGGATCAGCCCCAGCATTTT
>TRBJ2-7|.|TRBV5-1|TRBD2
CASSLISGGSYEQYF
TGCGCCAGCAGCTTGATAAGCGGGGGATCCTACGAGCAGTACTTC
>TRBJ2-5|.|TRBV25-1|.
CASSPRQSWNRGTQYF
TGTGCCAGCAGCCCTCGACAGTCCTGGAATCGCGGGACCCAGTACTTC
>TRBJ1-5|.|TRBV15|.
CATSRDGESNQPQHF
TGTGCCACCAGCAGAGATGGGGAGAGCAATCAGCCCCAGCATTTT
>TRBJ2-1|.|TRBV10-1|.
CASSSKGETYNEQFF
TGCGCCAGCAGTTCCAAGGGGGAGACCTACAATGAGCAGTTCTTC
>TRBJ1-1|.|TRBV30|.
CAWSPLWETEAFF
TGTGCCTGGAGCCCATTATGGGAGACTGAAGCTTTCTTT
>TRBJ2-2|once|TRBV27|TRBD1
CASSLPGTGKNTGELFF
TGTGCCAGCAGTCTCCCGGGGACAGGGAAAAACACCGGGGAGCTGTTTTTT
>TRBJ1-1|.|TRBV10-2|.
CASSRSDDTEAFF
TGCGCCAGCAGCCGTTCGGACGACACTGAAGCTTTCTTT
>TRBJ2-1|.|TRBV30|.
CAWTSRVQISYNEQFF
TGTGCCTGGACCAGTAGAGTTCAGATCTCCTACAATGAGCAGTTCTTC
>TRBJ2-3|.|TRBV28|TRBD2
CASSPPPPVAGDTDTQYF
TGTGCCAGCAGTCCACCCCCCCCCGTAGCGGGGGACACAGATACGCAGTATTTT
>TRBJ2-5|.|TRBV5-5|.
CASSFRDPVETQYF
TGTGCCAGCAGCTTCCGGGACCCGGTTGAGACCCAGTACTTC
>TRBJ2-3|.|TRBV15|.
CATSLDQVTDTQYF
TGTGCCACCAGCCTTGACCAGGTCACAGATACGCAGTATTTT
>TRBJ2-7|.|TRBV7-6|.
CASTNQWPGDVYEQYF
TGTGCCAGCACCAATCAATGGCCTGGGGACGTCTACGAGCAGTACTTC
>TRBJ1-1|once|TRBV15|.
CATSRGYGGWTEAFF
TGTGCCACCAGCAGAGGTTACGGGGGATGGACTGAAGCTTTCTTT
>TRBJ1-1|.|TRBV7-9|.
CASNQDGSVNTEAFF
TGTGCCAGCAACCAAGATGGCAGTGTGAACACTGAAGCTTTCTTT